This is a list of T cell receptor beta chains from one sample in a study of blood T cell repertoires in COVID-19. The assay was immunoSEQ multiplex PCR, and TCRdb's table has in-frame clones only and misses some. Of 150,000 to 200,000 clones listed, approximately 84% are singletons. The sequenced sample consisted of peripheral blood. Every receptor here comes from a human donor with acute or convalescent COVID-19. The donor label of this sample is uncertain. CDR3s include the opening cysteine and the closing phenylalanine or tryptophan. The D gene is left open where the match is weak. Size tells how often a clone was seen (once, few, many) or the class of an expanded clone, and some rows leave it out.

TRBJ2-3 - TRBV7-9 - CASSPSGIRSIF -
TRBJ2-3 - TRBV24-1 - CATSVGRGQYF TGTGCCACCAGTGTAGGCAGGGGTCAGTATTTT
TRBJ2-1 - TRBV14 - CASSQDWPYNEQFF TGTGCCAGCAGCCAAGACTGGCCCTACAATGAGCAGTTCTTC
TRBJ2-7 - TRBV10-3 TRBD2 CAIRTGGGYEQYF TGTGCCATCAGAACGGGAGGAGGGTACGAGCAGTACTTC
TRBJ2-3 - TRBV5-4 - CASSLGGYTDTQYF TGTGCCAGCAGCTTGGGCGGTTACACAGATACGCAGTATTTT
TRBJ2-7 - TRBV11-2 TRBD1 CASTLWGQGGREQYF TGTGCCAGCACCCTATGGGGACAGGGTGGTCGCGAGCAGTACTTC
TRBJ2-5 - TRBV27 TRBD1 CASMRGLGETQYF TGTGCCAGCATGAGGGGGCTAGGGGAGACCCAGTACTTC
TRBJ1-6 few TRBV19 TRBD1 CASTGTGVGNSPLHF TGTGCCAGTACCGGGACAGGGGTTGGTAATTCACCCCTCCACTTT
TRBJ2-2 once TRBV19 TRBD2 CASSPQRDSGELFF TGTGCCAGTAGCCCCCAGCGGGATTCCGGGGAGCTGTTTTTT
TRBJ2-5 many TRBV7-8 TRBD2 CASSFEGGGEGKTQYF TGTGCCAGCAGCTTTGAGGGCGGAGGGGAGGGTAAGACCCAGTACTTC
TRBJ1-6 few TRBV19 TRBD1 CASSIATGVGSPLHF TGTGCCAGTAGTATAGCGACAGGGGTAGGTTCACCCCTCCACTTT
TRBJ1-1 - TRBV29-1 - CSASHPNTEAFF TGCAGCGCCTCACACCCGAACACTGAAGCTTTCTTT
TRBJ1-1 - TRBV29-1 TRBD1 CSTFRGVNTEAFF TGCAGTACTTTCAGGGGGGTGAACACTGAAGCTTTCTTT
TRBJ2-5 - TRBV12-3/TRBV12-4 - CASSGGGAQTQYF TGTGCCAGCAGCGGGGGAGGAGCTCAGACCCAGTACTTC
TRBJ2-1 - TRBV29-1 - CSVAPRLATNEQFF TGCAGCGTTGCACCACGCCTAGCGACCAATGAGCAGTTCTTC
TRBJ2-3 - TRBV27 - CASSNRQPDTQYF TGTGCCAGCAGTAACCGACAGCCAGATACGCAGTATTTT
TRBJ1-1 few TRBV5-1 TRBD1 CASSLAGQENTEAFF TGCGCCAGCAGCTTGGCGGGACAGGAGAACACTGAAGCTTTCTTT
TRBJ1-2 - TRBV6-4 TRBD1 CASSDRTGTGVVGYTF TGTGCCAGCAGTGACAGGACCGGGACAGGGGTGGTCGGCTACACCTTC
TRBJ1-2 few TRBV24-1 TRBD1 CATSDYRGRGYGYTF TGTGCCACCAGTGACTACAGGGGGCGCGGCTATGGCTACACCTTC
TRBJ1-1 once TRBV27 - CATNRGGAGNTEAFF TGTGCCACCAATAGGGGAGGTGCGGGGAACACTGAAGCTTTCTTT
TRBJ2-1 - TRBV24-1 TRBD1 CATSRDRGYNEQFF TGTGCCACCAGTAGGGACAGGGGCTACAATGAGCAGTTCTTC
TRBJ2-7 - TRBV5-1 TRBD2 CASSLQRELYEQYF TGCGCCAGCAGCTTGCAGCGGGAGTTGTACGAGCAGTACTTC
TRBJ2-7 few TRBV7-2 - CASSYVWGDEQYF TGTGCCAGCAGCTACGTATGGGGCGACGAGCAGTACTTC
TRBJ2-7 once TRBV28 TRBD2 CASSPGGTSGSYEQYF TGTGCCAGCAGTCCAGGCGGGACTAGCGGTTCCTACGAGCAGTACTTC
TRBJ1-5 once TRBV27 TRBD1 CASSSSGTGENQPQHF TGTGCCAGCAGTTCCTCCGGGACAGGGGAGAATCAGCCCCAGCATTTT
TRBJ2-1 once TRBV6-5 TRBD1 CASRFDRGYSEQFF TGTGCCAGCAGATTCGACAGGGGGTACTCGGAGCAGTTCTTC
TRBJ1-2 once TRBV19 - CASTDSNYYGYTF TGTGCCAGTACAGACTCGAATTACTATGGCTACACCTTC
TRBJ1-6 - TRBV25-1 - CASSEAGNSPLHF TGTGCCAGCAGTGAGGCAGGGAACTCACCCCTCCACTTT
TRBJ2-7 - TRBV4-1 - CASSLPSFPYEQYF TGCGCCAGCAGCCTCCCGTCGTTCCCCTACGAGCAGTACTTC
TRBJ1-5 - TRBV30 - CAWSPASLNQPQHF TGTGCCTGGAGTCCCGCCAGTCTCAATCAGCCCCAGCATTTT
TRBJ1-6 - TRBV11-2 TRBD1 CASSQTGRNSPLHF TGTGCCAGCAGCCAGACAGGGCGGAATTCACCCCTCCACTTT
TRBJ1-1 - TRBV29-1 - CSVEPRGFNTEAFF TGCAGCGTTGAGCCGCGGGGATTTAACACTGAAGCTTTCTTT
TRBJ2-7 - TRBV7-8 - CASSLVGQYPYEQYF TGTGCCAGCAGCTTAGTCGGACAGTACCCCTACGAGCAGTACTTC
TRBJ2-1 few TRBV5-4 TRBD2 CASSLSYGLAGGSEQFF TGTGCCAGCAGCTTGTCTTACGGACTAGCGGGAGGTAGTGAGCAGTTCTTC
TRBJ1-6 few TRBV18 - CASSRGPGDSPLHF TGTGCCAGCTCACGGGGCCCAGGGGATTCACCCCTCCACTTT
TRBJ1-1 - TRBV2 - CASSERAGMGSTEAFF TGTGCCAGCAGTGAACGTGCCGGGATGGGCTCGACTGAAGCTTTCTTT
TRBJ2-2 - TRBV27 - CASRRPSPGDTGELFF TGTGCCAGCAGACGGCCGAGTCCAGGGGACACCGGGGAGCTGTTTTTT
TRBJ1-3 - TRBV28 - CASTVGGTGLLGGNTIYF TGTGCCAGCACCGTGGGGGGGACCGGGCTTCTGGGCGGAAACACCATATATTTT
TRBJ1-3 - TRBV3-1/TRBV3-2 - CASSLKRGTSGNTIYF TGTGCCAGCAGCCTTAAAAGGGGGACATCTGGAAACACCATATATTTT
TRBJ2-3 - TRBV30 - CAWSVWGADTQYF TGTGCCTGGAGTGTTTGGGGAGCAGATACGCAGTATTTT
TRBJ1-1 - TRBV9 - CASSVVGDTEAFF TGTGCCAGCAGCGTAGTAGGGGACACTGAAGCTTTCTTT
TRBJ1-4 - TRBV27 TRBD1 CASGGAGGEKLFF TGTGCCAGCGGCGGGGCAGGGGGGGAAAAACTGTTTTTT
TRBJ1-1 once TRBV11-1 - CASSLAAGVNTEAFF TGTGCCAGCAGCTTAGCGGCAGGGGTGAACACTGAAGCTTTCTTT
TRBJ1-2 - TRBV9 - CASSPRQIPNYGYTF TGTGCCAGCAGCCCACGCCAGATTCCTAACTATGGCTACACCTTC
TRBJ2-2 - TRBV24-1 - CATSDSRRVTGELFF TGTGCCACCAGTGATTCGCGACGGGTCACCGGGGAGCTGTTTTTT
TRBJ2-1 - TRBV7-3 TRBD2 CASSAIGRTSGSNEQFF TGTGCCAGCAGCGCCATCGGGAGAACTAGCGGGAGCAATGAGCAGTTCTTC